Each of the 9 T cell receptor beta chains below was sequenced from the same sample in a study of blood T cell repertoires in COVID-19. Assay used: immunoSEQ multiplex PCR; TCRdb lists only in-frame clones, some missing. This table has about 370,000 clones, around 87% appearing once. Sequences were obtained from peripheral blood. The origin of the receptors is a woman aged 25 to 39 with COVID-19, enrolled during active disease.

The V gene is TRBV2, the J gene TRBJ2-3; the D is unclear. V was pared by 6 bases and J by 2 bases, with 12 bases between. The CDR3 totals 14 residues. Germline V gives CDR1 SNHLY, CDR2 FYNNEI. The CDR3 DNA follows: TGTGCCAGCAGGACTTCCCGCCTCACAGATACGCAGTATTTT. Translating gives CASRTSRLTDTQYF.

The CDR3 bases are TGCGCCAGCAGCCTAATGACAGGGGTCTACGAGCAGTACTTC. Translated: CASSLMTGVYEQYF. The chain uses TRBV5-1 and TRBJ2-7; 8 nucleotides line up with TRBD1. With 4 bases clipped from V and 3 bases from J, the junction kept 6 bases outside the gene matches. The V gene's germline CDR1 is SGHRS and CDR2 YFSETQ. This CDR3 comprises 14 residues.

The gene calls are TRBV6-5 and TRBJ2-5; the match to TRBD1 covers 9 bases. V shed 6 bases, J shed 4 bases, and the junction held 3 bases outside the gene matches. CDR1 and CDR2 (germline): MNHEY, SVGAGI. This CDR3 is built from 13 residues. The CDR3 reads CASRGTGRETQYF. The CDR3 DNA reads TGTGCCAGCAGGGGGACAGGGAGAGAGACCCAGTACTTC.

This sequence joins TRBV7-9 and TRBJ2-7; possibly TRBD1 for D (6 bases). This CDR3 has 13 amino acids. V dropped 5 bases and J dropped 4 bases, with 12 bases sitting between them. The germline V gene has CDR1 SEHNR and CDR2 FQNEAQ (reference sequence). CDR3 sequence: CASSVGQLYEQYF. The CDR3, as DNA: TGTGCCAGCAGCGTCGGACAGTTATACGAGCAGTACTTC.

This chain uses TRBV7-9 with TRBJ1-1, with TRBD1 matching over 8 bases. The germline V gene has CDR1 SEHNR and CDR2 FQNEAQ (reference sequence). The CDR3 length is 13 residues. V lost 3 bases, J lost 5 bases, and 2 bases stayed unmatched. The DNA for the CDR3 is TGTGCCAGCAGCTTTTGGGACAGGACTGAAGCTTTCTTT. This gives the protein CASSFWDRTEAFF.

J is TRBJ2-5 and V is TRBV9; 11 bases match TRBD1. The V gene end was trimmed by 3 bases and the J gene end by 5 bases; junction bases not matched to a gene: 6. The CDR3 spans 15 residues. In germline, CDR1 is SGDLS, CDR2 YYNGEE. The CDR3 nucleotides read TGTGCCAGCAGCGCCGGGACAGGGGGTTCGGAGACCCAGTACTTC. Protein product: CASSAGTGGSETQYF. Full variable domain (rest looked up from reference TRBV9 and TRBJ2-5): DSGVTQTPKHLITATGQRVTLRCSPRSGDLSVYWYQQSLDQGLQFLIQYYNGEERAKGNILERFSAQQFPDLHSELNLSSLELGDSALYFCASSAGTGGSETQYFGPGTRLLVL.

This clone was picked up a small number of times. In DNA, the CDR3 is TGTGCCACCTCATTTCAAGCGGGAATGTACAATGAGCAGTTCTTC. It specifies CATSFQAGMYNEQFF. The rearrangement joins TRBV24-1 to TRBJ2-1; 7 bases fit TRBD2. Germline-derived CDR1 and CDR2 are KGHDR and SFDVKD. There are 15 residues in the CDR3. V shed 9 bases, J shed 4 bases, and the junction held 11 bases outside the gene matches.

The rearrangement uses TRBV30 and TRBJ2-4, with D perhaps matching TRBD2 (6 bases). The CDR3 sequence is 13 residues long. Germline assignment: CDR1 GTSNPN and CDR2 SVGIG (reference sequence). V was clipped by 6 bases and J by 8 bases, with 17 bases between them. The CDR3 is CACNRGLGDIQYF. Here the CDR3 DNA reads TGTGCCTGCAATCGGGGACTCGGGGACATTCAGTACTTC. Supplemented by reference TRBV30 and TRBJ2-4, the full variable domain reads SQTIHQWPATLVQPVGSPLSLECTVEGTSNPNLYWYRQAAGRGLQLLFYSVGIGQISSEVPQNLSASRPQDRQFILSSKKLLLSDSGFYLCACNRGLGDIQYFGAGTRLSVL.

The DNA of the CDR3 is TGTGCCAGCAGCGTAGTAGCGGGGGATCAGTGGGATGAGCAGTTCTTC. Its translation is CASSVVAGDQWDEQFF. This rearrangement joins TRBV9 to TRBJ2-1, with TRBD2 matching over 9 bases. The CDR3 is 16 residues long. V was pared by 0 bases and J by 8 bases, with 9 bases of the junction left unmatched. The germline V gene encodes CDR1 SGDLS and CDR2 YYNGEE.